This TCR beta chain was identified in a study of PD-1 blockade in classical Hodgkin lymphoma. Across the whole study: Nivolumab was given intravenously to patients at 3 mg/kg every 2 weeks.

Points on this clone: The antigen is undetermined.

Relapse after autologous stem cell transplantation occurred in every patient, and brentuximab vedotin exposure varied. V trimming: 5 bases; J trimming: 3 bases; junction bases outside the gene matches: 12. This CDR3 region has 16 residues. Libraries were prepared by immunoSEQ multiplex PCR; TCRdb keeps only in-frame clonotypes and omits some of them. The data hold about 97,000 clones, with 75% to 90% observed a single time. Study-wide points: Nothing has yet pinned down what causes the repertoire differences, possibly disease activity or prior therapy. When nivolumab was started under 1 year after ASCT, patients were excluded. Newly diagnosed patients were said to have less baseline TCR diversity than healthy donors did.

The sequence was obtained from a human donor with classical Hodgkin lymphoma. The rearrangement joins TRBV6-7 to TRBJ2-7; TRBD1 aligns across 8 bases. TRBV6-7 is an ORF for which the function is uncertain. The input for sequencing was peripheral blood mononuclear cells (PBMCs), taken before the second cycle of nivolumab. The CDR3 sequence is CASSTRQGTVCYEQYF. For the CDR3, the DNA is TGTGCCAGCAGTACCCGACAGGGGACCGTATGCTACGAGCAGTACTTC.